The 14 T cell receptor beta chains in this list originate from one sample, sequenced in a study of cytomegalovirus exposure and HLA in healthy donors. The PCR employed 60 Vbeta primers together with 13 Jbeta primers. Clones were read by immunoSEQ multiplex PCR, and TCRdb kept only the in-frame ones, dropping some. The table records around 76,000 clones, about 70% of them present only once. The specimen was PBMCs. These TCRs come from a woman in her forties or fifties in good health and CMV-seropositive.

The chain employs TRBV4-3 and TRBJ2-7, with a tentative D call TRBD2 (5 bases). The CDR3 runs to 14 residues. Germline lookup yields CDR1 LGHNA and CDR2 YSLEER. V shed 0 bases and J shed 6 bases, with 12 bases lying between them. The CDR3 sequence: CASSQDRVGLEQYF. For the CDR3, the DNA is TGCGCCAGCAGCCAAGATCGGGTTGGACTCGAGCAGTACTTC.

The chain uses TRBV25-1 and TRBJ1-2; 8 bases map to TRBD1. The J segment lost 7 bases and the V segment lost 5 bases, leaving 6 bases of the junction unmatched. The CDR3 totals 13 residues. Germline V gives CDR1 MGHDK, CDR2 SYGVNS. CDR3 in amino acids: CASSLGQGFGYTF. In DNA form, the CDR3 reads TGTGCCAGCAGTCTAGGACAGGGCTTTGGCTACACCTTC.

V gene TRBV10-2 combines with J gene TRBJ1-4, with D perhaps matching TRBD1 (6 bases). With 10 bases removed from V and 0 bases from J, the gap between germline ends came to 21 bases. Germline CDR1 is WSHSY and CDR2 is SAAADI. CDR3 length: 17 residues. CDR3: CATIASGTHATNEKLFF. CDR3 sequence (DNA): TGCGCCACTATAGCCTCCGGGACACACGCAACTAATGAAAAACTGTTTTTT.

This clone was counted between two and nine times. The chain couples TRBV27 to TRBJ2-5; TRBD2 agrees at 7 bases. CDR1 is MNHEY, CDR2 SMNVEV, per germline (reference sequence). The length of the CDR3 is 13 residues. Trimming cost V 6 bases and J 7 bases; bases outside gene matches: 8. In DNA form, the CDR3 reads TGTGCCAGCAGCTTAGTCCCGGGGGGGACCCAGTACTTC. Its protein is CASSLVPGGTQYF.

On this clone itself: The germline gene is not matched at one end of the junction; a read error may be the cause. This rearrangement joins TRBV9 to TRBJ2-5, with 8 bases aligning to TRBD1. CDR1 and CDR2 (germline): SGDLS, YYNGEE. The CDR3 sequence is 13 residues long. In DNA form, the CDR3 reads TGTGCCATCAAATCCCGGTCCAGGGGGCGAGGGGACTTC. Translation gives CAIKSRSRGRGDF.

This clone showed up just once. The chain has TRBV4-3 and TRBJ2-7, with 7 bases aligning to TRBD2. The J segment lost 3 bases and the V segment lost 0 bases, leaving 5 bases of the junction unmatched. The CDR3 spans 15 residues. Germline V gene sequence: CDR1 LGHNA, CDR2 YSLEER. This chain's CDR3 is CASSQERESRYEQYF. The CDR3 DNA is TGCGCCAGCAGCCAAGAGCGGGAGTCCCGCTACGAGCAGTACTTC.

Only a few counts were recorded for this clone. One junction end disagrees with the germline gene, perhaps due to a read error. This chain links TRBV18 with TRBJ2-7, with D perhaps matching TRBD1 (6 bases). The CDR3 loop spans 14 amino acids. Germline CDR1 reads KGHSH; CDR2 reads LQKENI. Here the CDR3 DNA reads TGTGCCAGCTCTCCACCAGGGGAAATCTACGAGCAGTACTTC. Translated: CASSPPGEIYEQYF.

V and J are TRBV1 and TRBJ2-1; TRBD1 is the table's D call, not checked against the DNA. TRBV1 is reported as a pseudogene. CDR3 length equals 16 residues. The CDR3 spells CTSSQTDRSSYNEQFF. For the CDR3, the DNA is TGCACCAGCAGCCAGACGGACAGAAGCTCCTACAATGAGCAGTTCTTC.

This chain links TRBV10-3 with TRBJ1-1, with 7 positions matching TRBD1. The CDR3 is 16 amino acids. V trimming: 7 bases; J trimming: 4 bases; junction bases outside the gene matches: 15. CDR1 is ENHRY, CDR2 SYGVKD, per germline. The CDR3 DNA follows: TGTGCCATCAATGAACAGGGGCCAAACGGAGGCACTGAAGCTTTCTTT. It yields the protein CAINEQGPNGGTEAFF.

The J gene is TRBJ2-5, the V gene TRBV19; 12 positions agree with TRBD2. From germline, CDR1 is LNHDA and CDR2 SQIVND (reference sequence). This CDR3 is 19 amino acids long. The V gene end was trimmed by 3 bases and the J gene end by 4 bases; junction bases not matched to a gene: 15. CDR3 loop: CASSITGTSGSGHRETQYF. In DNA form, the CDR3 reads TGTGCCAGTAGTATCACCGGGACTAGCGGGTCGGGACACAGAGAGACCCAGTACTTC.

The gene calls are TRBV7-6 and TRBJ2-5, with 8 nucleotides matching TRBD1. Germline CDR1 SGHVS, CDR2 FNYEAQ. The V and J ends lost 5 bases and 6 bases, in that order; junction bases with no gene match: 5. The CDR3 is 13 residues long. CDR3 DNA sequence: TGTGCCAGCAGCCAAGACAGGGGTCAGACCCAGTACTTC. Translated: CASSQDRGQTQYF. Filled out from reference TRBV7-6 and TRBJ2-5, the complete variable domain reads GAGVSQSPRYKVTKRGQDVALRCDPISGHVSLYWYRQALGQGPEFLTYFNYEAQQDKSGLPNDRFSAERPEGSISTLTIQRTEQRDSAMYRCASSQDRGQTQYFGPGTRLLVL.

The CDR3 is CASSLESTSGSGEQYF. CDR3 coding DNA: TGTGCCAGCAGCTTAGAATCGACTAGCGGGAGCGGAGAGCAGTACTTC. The J gene is TRBJ2-7, the V gene TRBV7-2; 12 nucleotides line up with TRBD2. This CDR3 is 16 amino acids long. The germline V gene encodes CDR1 SGHTA and CDR2 FQGNSA. V shed 1 base, J shed 7 bases, and the junction held 8 bases outside the gene matches.

The CDR3: CASSPGTGTYGYTF. The CDR3 DNA reads as TGTGCCAGCAGTCCCGGGACAGGAACCTATGGCTACACCTTC. V usage is TRBV27 and J usage is TRBJ1-2; 8 bases match TRBD1. Germline V gene data show CDR1 as MNHEY and CDR2 as SMNVEV (reference sequence). Unmatched junction bases numbered 6, after V lost 5 bases and J lost 4 bases. The CDR3 extends over 14 amino acids.

The gene calls are TRBV5-1 and TRBJ2-1; 10 nucleotides agree with TRBD1. Germline values: CDR1 SGHRS, CDR2 YFSETQ. CDR3 length equals 15 residues. J was trimmed by 6 bases and V by 2 bases; bases with no gene match: 5. The CDR3 sequence is CASSLGTGEINEQFF. As DNA, the CDR3 is TGCGCCAGCAGCTTAGGGACAGGGGAGATCAATGAGCAGTTCTTC.